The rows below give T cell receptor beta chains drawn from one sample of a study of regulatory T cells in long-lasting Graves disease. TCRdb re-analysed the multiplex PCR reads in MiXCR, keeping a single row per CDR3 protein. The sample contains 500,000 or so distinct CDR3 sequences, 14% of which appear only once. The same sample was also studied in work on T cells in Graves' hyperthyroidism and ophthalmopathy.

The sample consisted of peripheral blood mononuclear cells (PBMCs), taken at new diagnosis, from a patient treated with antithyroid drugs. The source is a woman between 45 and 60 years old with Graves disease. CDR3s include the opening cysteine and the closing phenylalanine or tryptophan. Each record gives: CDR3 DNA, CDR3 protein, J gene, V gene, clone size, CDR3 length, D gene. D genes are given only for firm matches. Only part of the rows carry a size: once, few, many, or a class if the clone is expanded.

TGCAGTGCTTTTCGACTAGCGGCGAGCTCCTACGAGCAGTACTTC	CSAFRLAASSYEQYF	TRBJ2-7	TRBV20-1	few	15	TRBD2
TGTGCCAGCACTCCGGGTTCACTTGGATATAGCAATCAGCCCCAGCATTTT	CASTPGSLGYSNQPQHF	TRBJ1-5	TRBV19	-	17	-
TGCAGTGCTAGAGATCAGGTAGAAGAGCAGTTCTTC	CSARDQVEEQFF	TRBJ2-1	TRBV20-1	many	12	-
TGCGCCAGCAGCTCTAGACTAGAATGGGGCTCCTACAGTGAGCAGTTCTTC	CASSSRLEWGSYSEQFF	TRBJ2-1	TRBV10-1	-	17	-
TGTGCCAGCAGCTTGTGGGGTTATGAGCAGTTCTTC	CASSLWGYEQFF	TRBJ2-1	TRBV5-5	-	12	-
TGTGCCAGCACGGGACGGATGAATGAAAAACTGTTTTTT	CASTGRMNEKLFF	TRBJ1-4	TRBV13	-	13	-
TGTGCCAGCAGTGTAATGACAGGGAACAATCAGCCCCAGCATTTT	CASSVMTGNNQPQHF	TRBJ1-5	TRBV6-1	many	15	TRBD1
TGTGCCAGCTCACGTTCGGGTCAGCCCCAGCATTTT	CASSRSGQPQHF	TRBJ1-5	TRBV18	many	12	-
TGTGCCAGCAGTTTTACCGTCGCAGGACACAATGAGCAGTTCTTC	CASSFTVAGHNEQFF	TRBJ2-1	TRBV12-3/TRBV12-4	many	15	-
TGTGCCTGGAGTGTACATTCGGGAAACACCATATATTTT	CAWSVHSGNTIYF	TRBJ1-3	TRBV30	few	13	-
TGCGCCAGCAGCCGGGGACAGGGGGCGACCGAGCAGTACTTC	CASSRGQGATEQYF	TRBJ2-7	TRBV4-1	-	14	TRBD1
TGTGCCAGCAGCGCAGCCTCGACTAGCGGGAGCGATACGCAGTATTTT	CASSAASTSGSDTQYF	TRBJ2-3	TRBV9	few	16	TRBD2
TGTGCCAGCAGCGTCATAACTAGCTACGGCACAGATACGCAGTATTTT	CASSVITSYGTDTQYF	TRBJ2-3	TRBV7-9	few	16	-
TGTGCCAGCAGACAAAGTTTAGCGGGCTCCTACGAGCAGTACTTC	CASRQSLAGSYEQYF	TRBJ2-7	TRBV28	many	15	TRBD2
TGCAGTGCTAGAGATCGAACTAGCGGTGCCTACGAGCAGTACTTC	CSARDRTSGAYEQYF	TRBJ2-7	TRBV20-1	many	15	TRBD2
TGTGCCAGCAGCGCAGGTGGACCAGGGATGCAGTTCTTC	CASSAGGPGMQFF	TRBJ2-1	TRBV9	few	13	-
TGTGCCACCAAGACAAACAATGAGCAGTTCTTC	CATKTNNEQFF	TRBJ2-1	TRBV6-2/TRBV6-3	few	11	-
TGTGCCAGCAGGTTAGCGCCAGATACGCAGTATTTT	CASRLAPDTQYF	TRBJ2-3	TRBV2	many	12	-
TGTGCCAGCAGCCAAGTTATCCCGGGTACGAACACCGGGGAGCTGTTTTTT	CASSQVIPGTNTGELFF	TRBJ2-2	TRBV3-1	-	17	-
TGTGCCAGCAGTTCGGACAGTCCTCCAGCTTTCATCAAAAACATTCAGTACTTC	CASSSDSPPAFIKNIQYF	TRBJ2-4	TRBV12-3/TRBV12-4	few	18	-
TGTGCCATAGCCGCCCAGGACAATGAGCAGTTCTTC	CAIAAQDNEQFF	TRBJ2-1	TRBV10-3	few	12	-
TGTGCCAGCACCTACACAGGCTACGAGCAGTACTTC	CASTYTGYEQYF	TRBJ2-7	TRBV7-9	many	12	-
TGTGCCTGGAGGGACCTACTGTGGTCCGATACGCAGTATTTT	CAWRDLLWSDTQYF	TRBJ2-3	TRBV30	many	14	-
TGTGCCAGCAGTGATGAGACCGTGACCATATATTTT	CASSDETVTIYF	TRBJ1-3	TRBV2	many	12	-
TGTGCCAGCAGCTTCCCGGACACCTATGGCTACACCTTT	CASSFPDTYGYTF	TRBJ1-2	TRBV7-6	-	13	-
TGTGCCAGCAGGCCTGAGAGAGGGAGAGCCAAAAACATTCAGTACTTC	CASRPERGRAKNIQYF	TRBJ2-4	TRBV28	few	16	-
TGTGCCTGGAAAGACAGGGGGTTCGGTGGCTACTCCTTC	CAWKDRGFGGYSF	TRBJ1-2	TRBV30	-	13	TRBD1
TGTGCCAGCAGCTCAGGACAGGCCGCCGCCCGTTCACCCCTCCACTTT	CASSSGQAAARSPLHF	TRBJ1-6	TRBV7-9	once	16	TRBD1
TGTGCCAGCAGTTATTACAGGGGTCCCTACGAGCAGTACTTC	CASSYYRGPYEQYF	TRBJ2-7	TRBV27	few	14	TRBD1
TGTGCCAGCAGTGGATCAGCGGGACAGGGTGATCCCTACGAGCAGTACTTC	CASSGSAGQGDPYEQYF	TRBJ2-7	TRBV25-1	few	17	TRBD1
TGTGCTAGCAGTTTACGGGACAGACTCCTAGGGGCCCAGCACTTC	CASSLRDRLLGAQHF	TRBJ2-5	TRBV28	-	15	TRBD1
TGTGCCAGCAGGGAGAGCGGGAGGCTCTACGAGCAGTACTTC	CASRESGRLYEQYF	TRBJ2-7	TRBV12-3/TRBV12-4	-	14	TRBD2
TGTGCCAGCAATCCGGGGGGGACTAGGGTCCCACTCGAGCAGTACTTC	CASNPGGTRVPLEQYF	TRBJ2-7	TRBV28	many	16	TRBD2
TGCGCCAGCAGCTCGGGACTAATACCCTACAATGAGCAGTTCTTC	CASSSGLIPYNEQFF	TRBJ2-1	TRBV5-1	many	15	TRBD2
TGCAGTGCTAGAGATCGGGGTGAGCAGTTCTTC	CSARDRGEQFF	TRBJ2-1	TRBV20-1	-	11	-
TGTGCCAGCAGCACTACTAGCGCGCCTTTCTCTGGGGCCAACGTCCTGACTTTC	CASSTTSAPFSGANVLTF	TRBJ2-6	TRBV7-9	-	18	TRBD2
TGCGCCAGCAGCTTGGATGGCAGGGGGCCTGGAAACACCATATATTTT	CASSLDGRGPGNTIYF	TRBJ1-3	TRBV5-1	many	16	TRBD1
TGTGCCAGCAGTCCCAGGGAGGGCCGGTTTAACAATGAGCAGTTCTTC	CASSPREGRFNNEQFF	TRBJ2-1	TRBV6-2/TRBV6-3	few	16	TRBD2
TGTGCCAGCAGCTTAGCGCTGGGCAGGGGGCACGAGCAGTACTTC	CASSLALGRGHEQYF	TRBJ2-7	TRBV7-2	few	15	TRBD1
TGTGCCAGCAGCGACCCTCGGGGATACACCGGGGAGCTGTTTTTT	CASSDPRGYTGELFF	TRBJ2-2	TRBV9	-	15	-
TGTGCCAGCAGAACGGGACTAGCGGGAGACAATGAGCAGTTCTTC	CASRTGLAGDNEQFF	TRBJ2-1	TRBV27	many	15	TRBD2
TGTGCCAGCAGTCCTGCCGATGGCGTCCCAACTAATGAAAAACTGTTTTTT	CASSPADGVPTNEKLFF	TRBJ1-4	TRBV28	-	17	-
TGCAGCGTTGAAGGGCTCGGCCAAGAGACCCAGTACTTC	CSVEGLGQETQYF	TRBJ2-5	TRBV29-1	-	13	-
TGTGCCAGCAGTAACAGGCTTTCAACCCAAGAGACCCAGTACTTC	CASSNRLSTQETQYF	TRBJ2-5	TRBV27	many	15	-
TGTGCCAGCAGTCCCTGGACAGGGGGCTTACAAGAGACCCAGTACTTC	CASSPWTGGLQETQYF	TRBJ2-5	TRBV12-3/TRBV12-4	many	16	TRBD1
TGTGCCAGCAGGAGCACGACAGGCAATGAGCAGTTCTTC	CASRSTTGNEQFF	TRBJ2-1	TRBV6-1	-	13	-
TGTGCCAGCAGTCGTAATGGGATTTCATATGGCTACACCTTC	CASSRNGISYGYTF	TRBJ1-2	TRBV13	many	14	-
TGTGCCAGACCCGAGGGGTGCGGGAGGGGATACACAGATACGCAGTATTTT	CARPEGCGRGYTDTQYF	TRBJ2-3	TRBV2	few	17	TRBD2
TGTGCCACTAGCGGGAGGACCGGGGAGCAGTACTTC	CATSGRTGEQYF	TRBJ2-7	TRBV24-1	many	12	TRBD2
TGCGCCAGCAGCCCCCCGGAGATGGGCACCGGGGAGCTGTTTTTT	CASSPPEMGTGELFF	TRBJ2-2	TRBV5-1	many	15	-
TGCGCCAGCAGCGCCAAGGGACAGGGTTTGAACGAGCAGTACTTC	CASSAKGQGLNEQYF	TRBJ2-7	TRBV5-1	many	15	TRBD1
TGTGCCAGCAGCCCCTCCGCCGTAGAGACCCAGTACTTC	CASSPSAVETQYF	TRBJ2-5	TRBV7-9	many	13	-
TGTGCCATCAGTGAGATCGTGGGGGCTGGGGCCAACGTCCTGACTTTC	CAISEIVGAGANVLTF	TRBJ2-6	TRBV10-3	few	16	-
TGTGCCAGCAGCCAAGCCGCCGGGACTAGCGGGAGAGCAGATACGCAGTATTTT	CASSQAAGTSGRADTQYF	TRBJ2-3	TRBV3-1	many	18	TRBD2
TGTGCCAGCAGTCCTGAAGCGGGGGGAAACTACGAGCAGTACTTC	CASSPEAGGNYEQYF	TRBJ2-7	TRBV12-3/TRBV12-4	many	15	TRBD2
TGTGCCAGCAGGTCACAGGGGGCGAGCACTGAAGCTTTCTTT	CASRSQGASTEAFF	TRBJ1-1	TRBV12-3/TRBV12-4	many	14	TRBD1
TGTGCCAGCAAAAGAAGCGACAGCTACTACGAGCAGTACTTC	CASKRSDSYYEQYF	TRBJ2-7	TRBV2	many	14	-
TGTGCCAGCAGCTTAGTCCAGGGTCCCCTCCACTTT	CASSLVQGPLHF	TRBJ1-6	TRBV7-9	few	12	-
TGCGCCAGCAGCGCGGGACAGATCCAAGAGACCCAGTACTTC	CASSAGQIQETQYF	TRBJ2-5	TRBV5-1	-	14	-
TGCGCCAGCAGCCAAGTTGGAGGTTTGCAACCCCAGCATTTT	CASSQVGGLQPQHF	TRBJ1-5	TRBV4-1	once	14	-